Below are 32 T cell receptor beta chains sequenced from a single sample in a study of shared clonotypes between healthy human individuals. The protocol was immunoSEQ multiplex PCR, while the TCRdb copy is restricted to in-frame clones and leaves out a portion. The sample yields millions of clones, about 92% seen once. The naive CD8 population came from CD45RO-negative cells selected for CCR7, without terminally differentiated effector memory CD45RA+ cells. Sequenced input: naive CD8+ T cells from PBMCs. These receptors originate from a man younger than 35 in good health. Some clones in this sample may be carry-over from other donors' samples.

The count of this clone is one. The DNA for the CDR3 is TGTGCCAGCAGTGAATTGATAGGGCATATGAACACTGAAGCTTTCTTT. This encodes CASSELIGHMNTEAFF. The chain combines TRBV6-1 with TRBJ1-1; no clear D. CDR1 and CDR2 (germline): MNHNS, SASEGT. The CDR3 has 16 residues. Trimming took off 2 bases at V and 0 bases at J, with 13 bases between the two ends.

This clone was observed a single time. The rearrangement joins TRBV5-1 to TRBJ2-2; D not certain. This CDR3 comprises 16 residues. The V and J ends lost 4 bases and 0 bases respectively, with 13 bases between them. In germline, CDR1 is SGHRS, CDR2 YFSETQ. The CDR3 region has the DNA TGCGCCAGCAGCCCCATAGGATCCGCGAACACCGGGGAGCTGTTTTTT. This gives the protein CASSPIGSANTGELFF. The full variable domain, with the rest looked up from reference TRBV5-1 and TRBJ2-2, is KAGVTQTPRYLIKTRGQQVTLSCSPISGHRSVSWYQQTPGQGLQFLFEYFSETQRNKGNFPGRFSGRQFSNSRSEMNVSTLELGDSALYLCASSPIGSANTGELFFGEGSRLTVL.

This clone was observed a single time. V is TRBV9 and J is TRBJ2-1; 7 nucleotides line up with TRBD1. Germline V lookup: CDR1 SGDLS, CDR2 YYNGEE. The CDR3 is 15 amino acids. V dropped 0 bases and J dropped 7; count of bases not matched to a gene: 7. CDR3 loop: CASSVGQGRVNEQFF. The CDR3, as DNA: TGTGCCAGCAGCGTAGGACAGGGTCGCGTAAATGAGCAGTTCTTC. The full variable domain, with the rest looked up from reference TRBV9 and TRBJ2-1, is DSGVTQTPKHLITATGQRVTLRCSPRSGDLSVYWYQQSLDQGLQFLIQYYNGEERAKGNILERFSAQQFPDLHSELNLSSLELGDSALYFCASSVGQGRVNEQFFGPGTRLTVL.

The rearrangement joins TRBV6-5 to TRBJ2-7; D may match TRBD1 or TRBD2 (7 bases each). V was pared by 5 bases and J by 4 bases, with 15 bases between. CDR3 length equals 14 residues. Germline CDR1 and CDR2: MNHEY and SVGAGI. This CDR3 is CASSTRQGGYEQYF. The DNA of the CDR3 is TGTGCCAGCAGTACCCGACAGGGAGGGTACGAGCAGTACTTC.

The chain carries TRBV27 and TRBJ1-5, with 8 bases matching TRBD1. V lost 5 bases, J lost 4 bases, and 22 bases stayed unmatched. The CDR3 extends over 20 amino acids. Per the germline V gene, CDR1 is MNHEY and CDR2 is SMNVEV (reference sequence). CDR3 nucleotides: TGTGCCAGCAGTCCAAAAAACAGGGGGAGAATGGATCCCAAGAATCAGCCCCAGCATTTT. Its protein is CASSPKNRGRMDPKNQPQHF.

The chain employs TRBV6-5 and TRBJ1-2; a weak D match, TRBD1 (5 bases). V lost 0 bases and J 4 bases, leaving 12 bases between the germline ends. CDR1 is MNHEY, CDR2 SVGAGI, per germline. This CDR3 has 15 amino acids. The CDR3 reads CASSYSWGDSYGYTF. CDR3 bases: TGTGCCAGCAGTTACTCCTGGGGGGACTCCTATGGCTACACCTTC.

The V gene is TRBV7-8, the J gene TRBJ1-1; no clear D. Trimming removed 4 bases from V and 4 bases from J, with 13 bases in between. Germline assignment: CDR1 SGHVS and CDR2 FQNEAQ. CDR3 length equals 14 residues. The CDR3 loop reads CASSSTYYGTEAFF. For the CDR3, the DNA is TGTGCCAGCAGCTCTACTTATTATGGCACTGAAGCTTTCTTT.

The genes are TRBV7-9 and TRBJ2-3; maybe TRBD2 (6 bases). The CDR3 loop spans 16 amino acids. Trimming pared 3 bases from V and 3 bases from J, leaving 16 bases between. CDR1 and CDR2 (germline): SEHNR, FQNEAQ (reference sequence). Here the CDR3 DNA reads TGTGCCAGCAGCTTCGGGACTCTTGCGAGGACAGATACGCAGTATTTT. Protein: CASSFGTLARTDTQYF.

The CDR3, as DNA: TGTGCCACGTGGGACAGGGGGAGCTACGAGCAGTACTTC. The encoded protein is CATWDRGSYEQYF. The rearrangement joins TRBV28 to TRBJ2-7, with TRBD1 identical over 11 bases. J was trimmed by 3 bases and V by 10 bases; bases with no gene match: 5. Per the germline V gene, CDR1 is MDHEN and CDR2 is SYDVKM. CDR3 size: 13 residues. Supplemented by reference TRBV28 and TRBJ2-7, the full variable domain reads DVKVTQSSRYLVKRTGEKVFLECVQDMDHENMFWYRQDPGLGLRLIYFSYDVKMKEKGDIPEGYSVSREKKERFSLILESASTNQTSMYLCATWDRGSYEQYFGPGTRLTVT.

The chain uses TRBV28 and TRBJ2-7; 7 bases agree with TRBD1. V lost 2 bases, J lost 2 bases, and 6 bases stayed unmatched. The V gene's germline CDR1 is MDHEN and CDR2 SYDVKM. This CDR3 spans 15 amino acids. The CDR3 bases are TGTGCCAGCAGTTTAAGCGGACAGGCCCCCTACGAGCAGTACTTC. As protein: CASSLSGQAPYEQYF.

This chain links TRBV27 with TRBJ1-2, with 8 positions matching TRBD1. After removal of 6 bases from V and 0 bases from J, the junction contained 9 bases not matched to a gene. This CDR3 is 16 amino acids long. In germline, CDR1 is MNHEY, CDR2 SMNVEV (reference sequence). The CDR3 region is CASRQDRVQANYGYTF. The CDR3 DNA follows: TGTGCCAGCAGACAGGACAGGGTCCAAGCTAACTATGGCTACACCTTC.

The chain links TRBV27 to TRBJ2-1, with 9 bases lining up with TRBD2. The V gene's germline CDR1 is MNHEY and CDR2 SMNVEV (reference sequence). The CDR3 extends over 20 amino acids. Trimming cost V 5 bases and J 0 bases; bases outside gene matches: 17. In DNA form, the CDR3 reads TGTGCCAGCAGTCTGCTAGCGGGACTTCCCGTATCGAGCTCCTACAATGAGCAGTTCTTC. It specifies CASSLLAGLPVSSSYNEQFF.

The CDR3 protein is CASSSYRLGMGYEQYF. CDR3 nucleotide sequence: TGTGCCAGCAGTTCATACCGACTAGGCATGGGCTACGAGCAGTACTTC. The V and J genes are TRBV6-5 and TRBJ2-7, with TRBD2 as a possible D gene (6 bases). V lost 4 bases and J lost 3, with 19 bases in between. The CDR3 is 16 amino acids. Germline CDR1 MNHEY, CDR2 SVGAGI.

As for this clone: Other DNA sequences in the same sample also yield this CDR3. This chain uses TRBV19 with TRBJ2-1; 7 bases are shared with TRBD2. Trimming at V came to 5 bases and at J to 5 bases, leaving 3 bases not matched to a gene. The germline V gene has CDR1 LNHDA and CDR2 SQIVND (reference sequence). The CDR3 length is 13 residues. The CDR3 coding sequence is TGTGCCAGTAGTCGGCTAGCGGACAATGAGCAGTTCTTC. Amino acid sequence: CASSRLADNEQFF. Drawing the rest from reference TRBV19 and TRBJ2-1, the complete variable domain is DGGITQSPKYLFRKEGQNVTLSCEQNLNHDAMYWYRQDPGQGLRLIYYSQIVNDFQKGDIAEGYSVSREKKESFPLTVTSAQKNPTAFYLCASSRLADNEQFFGPGTRLTVL.

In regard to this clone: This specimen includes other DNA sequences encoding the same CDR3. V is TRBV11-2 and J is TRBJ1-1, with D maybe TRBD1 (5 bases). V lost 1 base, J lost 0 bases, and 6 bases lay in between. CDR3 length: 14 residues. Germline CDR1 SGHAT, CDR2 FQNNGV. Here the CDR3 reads CASSLAGLNTEAFF. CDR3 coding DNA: TGTGCCAGCAGCTTAGCAGGGCTGAACACTGAAGCTTTCTTT.

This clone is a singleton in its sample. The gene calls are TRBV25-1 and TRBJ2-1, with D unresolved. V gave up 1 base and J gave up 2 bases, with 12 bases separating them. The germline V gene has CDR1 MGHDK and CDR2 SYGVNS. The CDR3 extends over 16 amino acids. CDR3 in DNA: TGTGCCAGCAGTGAATCCCACTTCGAGACCTACAATGAGCAGTTCTTC. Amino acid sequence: CASSESHFETYNEQFF.

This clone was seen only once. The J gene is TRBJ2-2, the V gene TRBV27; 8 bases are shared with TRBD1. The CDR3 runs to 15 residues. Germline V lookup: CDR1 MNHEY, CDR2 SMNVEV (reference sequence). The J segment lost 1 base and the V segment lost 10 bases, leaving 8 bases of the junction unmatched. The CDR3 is CATLRGTGNTGELFF. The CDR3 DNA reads TGTGCCACCTTGCGAGGGACAGGGAACACCGGGGAGCTGTTTTTT.

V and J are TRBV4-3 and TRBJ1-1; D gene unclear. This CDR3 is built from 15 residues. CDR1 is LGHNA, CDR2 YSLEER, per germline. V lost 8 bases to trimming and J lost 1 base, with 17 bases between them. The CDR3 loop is CASRPSLSPNTEAFF. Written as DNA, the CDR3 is TGCGCCAGCCGTCCGTCCCTCAGCCCGAACACTGAAGCTTTCTTT.

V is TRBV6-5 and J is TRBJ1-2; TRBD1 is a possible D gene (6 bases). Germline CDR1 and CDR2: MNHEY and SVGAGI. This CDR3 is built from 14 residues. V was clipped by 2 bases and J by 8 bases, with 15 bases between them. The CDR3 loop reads CASSYTTPGAGYTF. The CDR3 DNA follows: TGTGCCAGCAGTTACACGACCCCAGGGGCCGGCTACACCTTC.

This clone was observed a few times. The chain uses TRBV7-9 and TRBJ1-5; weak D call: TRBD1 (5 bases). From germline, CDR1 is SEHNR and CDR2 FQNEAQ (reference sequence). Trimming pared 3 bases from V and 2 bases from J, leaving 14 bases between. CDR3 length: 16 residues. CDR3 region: CASSLGPPEGNQPQHF. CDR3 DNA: TGTGCCAGCAGCTTGGGACCGCCGGAGGGCAATCAGCCCCAGCATTTT.

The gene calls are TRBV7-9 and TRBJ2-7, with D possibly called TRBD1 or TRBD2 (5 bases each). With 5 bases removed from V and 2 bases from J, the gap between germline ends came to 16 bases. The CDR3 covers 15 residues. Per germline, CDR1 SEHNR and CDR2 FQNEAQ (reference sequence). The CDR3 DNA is TGTGCCAGCAGCCGAGGAGAGGGGCGCCCCTACGAGCAGTACTTC. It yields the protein CASSRGEGRPYEQYF.

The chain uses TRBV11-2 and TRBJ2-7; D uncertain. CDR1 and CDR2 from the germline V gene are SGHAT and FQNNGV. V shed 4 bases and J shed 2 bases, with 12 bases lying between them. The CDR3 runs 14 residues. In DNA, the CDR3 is TGTGCCAGCAGCTCCCCGGACGGAGCCTACGAGCAGTACTTC. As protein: CASSSPDGAYEQYF. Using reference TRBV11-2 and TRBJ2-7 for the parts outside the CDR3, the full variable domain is EAGVAQSPRYKIIEKRQSVAFWCNPISGHATLYWYQQILGQGPKLLIQFQNNGVVDDSQLPKDRFSAERLKGVDSTLKIQPAKLEDSAVYLCASSSPDGAYEQYFGPGTRLTVT.

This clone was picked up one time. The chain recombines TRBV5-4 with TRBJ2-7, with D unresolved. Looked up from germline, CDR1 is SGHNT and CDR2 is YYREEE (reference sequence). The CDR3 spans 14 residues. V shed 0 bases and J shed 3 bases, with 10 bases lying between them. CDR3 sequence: CASSLGSTDYEQYF. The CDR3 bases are TGTGCCAGCAGCTTGGGGAGTACTGACTACGAGCAGTACTTC.

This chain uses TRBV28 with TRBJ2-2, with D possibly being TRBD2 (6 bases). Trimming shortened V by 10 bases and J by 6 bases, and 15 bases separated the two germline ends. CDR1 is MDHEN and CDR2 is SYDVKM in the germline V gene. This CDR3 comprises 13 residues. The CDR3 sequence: CATKWRGPGELFF. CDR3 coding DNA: TGTGCCACCAAGTGGCGGGGACCCGGGGAGCTGTTTTTT.

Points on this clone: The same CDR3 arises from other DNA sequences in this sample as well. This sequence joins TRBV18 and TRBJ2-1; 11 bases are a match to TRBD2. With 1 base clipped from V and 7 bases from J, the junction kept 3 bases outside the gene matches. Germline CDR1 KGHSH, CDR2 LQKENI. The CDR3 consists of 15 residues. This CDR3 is CASSPLAGGGNEQFF. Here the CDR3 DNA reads TGTGCCAGCTCACCACTAGCGGGAGGGGGAAATGAGCAGTTCTTC.

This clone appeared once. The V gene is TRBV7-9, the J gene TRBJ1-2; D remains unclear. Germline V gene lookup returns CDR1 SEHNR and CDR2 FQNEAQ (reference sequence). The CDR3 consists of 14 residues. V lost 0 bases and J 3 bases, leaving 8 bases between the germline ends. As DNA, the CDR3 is TGTGCCAGCAGCTTAGCACCGGCGCACTATGGCTACACCTTC. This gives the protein CASSLAPAHYGYTF.

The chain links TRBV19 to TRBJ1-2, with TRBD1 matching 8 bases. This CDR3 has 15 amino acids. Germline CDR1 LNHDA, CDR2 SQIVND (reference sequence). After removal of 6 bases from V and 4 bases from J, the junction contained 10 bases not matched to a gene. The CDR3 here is CASSPPTGASYGYTF. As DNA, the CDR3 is TGTGCCAGTAGCCCCCCGACAGGGGCCAGCTATGGCTACACCTTC.

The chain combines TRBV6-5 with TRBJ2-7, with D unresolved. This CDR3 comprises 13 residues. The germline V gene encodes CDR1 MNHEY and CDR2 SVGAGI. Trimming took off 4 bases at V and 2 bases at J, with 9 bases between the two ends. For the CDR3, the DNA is TGTGCCAGCAGTTCGACCGTCGCCTACGAGCAGTACTTC. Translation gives CASSSTVAYEQYF.

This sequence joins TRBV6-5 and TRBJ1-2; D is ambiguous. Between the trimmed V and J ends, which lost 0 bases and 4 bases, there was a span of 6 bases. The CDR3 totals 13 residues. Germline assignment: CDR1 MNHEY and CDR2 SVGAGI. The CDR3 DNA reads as TGTGCCAGCAGTTACTCGGTCGGCTATGGCTACACCTTC. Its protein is CASSYSVGYGYTF.

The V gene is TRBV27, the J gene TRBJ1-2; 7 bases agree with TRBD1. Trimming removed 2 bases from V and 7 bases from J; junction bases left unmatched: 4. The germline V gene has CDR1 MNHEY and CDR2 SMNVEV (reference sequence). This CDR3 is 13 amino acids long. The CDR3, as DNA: TGTGCCAGCAGTTTAGGCAGGGGGGGTGGCTACACCTTC. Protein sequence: CASSLGRGGGYTF.

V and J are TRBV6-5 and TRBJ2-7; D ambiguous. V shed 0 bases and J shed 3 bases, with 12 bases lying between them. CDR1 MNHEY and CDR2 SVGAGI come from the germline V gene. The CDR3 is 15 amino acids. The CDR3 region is CASSYSSYGHYEQYF. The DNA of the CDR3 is TGTGCCAGCAGTTACTCTAGTTATGGGCACTACGAGCAGTACTTC.

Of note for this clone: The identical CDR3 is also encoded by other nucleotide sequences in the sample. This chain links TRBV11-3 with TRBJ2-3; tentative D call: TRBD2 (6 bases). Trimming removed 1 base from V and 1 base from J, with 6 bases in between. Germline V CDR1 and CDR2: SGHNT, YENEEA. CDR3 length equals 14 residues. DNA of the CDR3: TGTGCCAGCAGCTTAGCGGGAGGCACAGATACGCAGTATTTT. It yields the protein CASSLAGGTDTQYF.